Listed below are T cell receptor beta chains from one sample, sequenced in a study of shared clonotypes between healthy human individuals. Sequencing was performed with immunoSEQ multiplex PCR; in TCRdb, only in-frame clones are kept and a portion is missing. Of about 1,900,000 clones detected, around 96% appear once; the ten largest clones hold 0.95% to 1.5%. The sequencing input was naive CD8+ T cells sorted from blood. The receptors come from a man between 18 and 29 years old in good health. Both conserved end residues are part of each CDR3.

TRBJ2-7 TRBV7-2 CASSLSLGAYEQYF
TRBJ2-2 TRBV9 CASSSHVLLAAGAGELFF
TRBJ2-3 TRBV9 CASSFASGGSTDTQYF
TRBJ2-7 TRBV4-3 CASSQGSGTVYEQYF
TRBJ2-4 TRBV11-2 CASSPDQGKNIQYF
TRBJ2-7 TRBV4-1 CASSQERLAGGLAYEQYF
TRBJ2-2 TRBV10-1 CASRSWELFF
TRBJ2-7 TRBV6-1 CASSEILGGYEQYF
TRBJ2-2 TRBV30 CAWEGVTGELFF
TRBJ1-1 TRBV27 CASSLTAVNTEAFF
TRBJ2-3 TRBV6-1 CASSEEGFVADTQYF
TRBJ2-7 TRBV6-1 CASTMDSRYEQYF
TRBJ1-3 TRBV12-5 CASSNPSYSGNTIYF
TRBJ2-5 TRBV29-1 CSVDWTNQETQYF
TRBJ1-2 TRBV2 CASTPGIRDYGYTF
TRBJ2-3 TRBV9 CASSVEREGRWAAGDTQYF
TRBJ2-2 TRBV4-1 CASSRGTGELFF
TRBJ2-1 TRBV9 CASRGDNEQFF
TRBJ2-2 TRBV9 CASRAGGETGELFF
TRBJ2-1 TRBV4-3 CASSQNRLGSYNEQFF
TRBJ1-2 TRBV6-5 CASSYGVGAGYGYTF
TRBJ2-5 TRBV5-6 CASSPGQDETQYF
TRBJ1-3 TRBV28 CASSLSYPRGNTIYF
TRBJ2-3 TRBV29-1 CSVIWRGTDTQYF
TRBJ2-1 TRBV19 CASSIGVSNEQFF
TRBJ1-5 TRBV27 CASSLLRGPGQPQHF
TRBJ2-7 TRBV5-1 CASSEYGDYGEQYF
TRBJ1-2 TRBV7-8 CASSLVTGEVGYGYTF
TRBJ2-7 TRBV9 CASSVVGGDLYEQYF
TRBJ2-7 TRBV4-3 CASSQGDTLYEQYF
TRBJ2-1 TRBV30 CAWSPGYSSYNEQFF
TRBJ2-7 TRBV19 CASSPGQGRVHEQYF
TRBJ2-5 TRBV10-3 CAISEDPGTGQETQYF
TRBJ1-6 TRBV13 CASSLRWQSGNSPLHF
TRBJ2-1 TRBV11-2 CASSLSGASYNEQFF
TRBJ1-1 TRBV25-1 CASSDPGANTEAFF
TRBJ1-2 TRBV29-1 CSVEVARSYGYTF
TRBJ2-5 TRBV10-2 CASSLVGALETQYF
TRBJ1-4 TRBV11-2 CASSFPDRTNEKLFF
TRBJ2-5 TRBV7-6 CASSFSSGGQETQYF
TRBJ2-3 TRBV5-1 CASSPWGGGADTDTQYF
TRBJ1-5 TRBV11-1 CASSSENQPQHF
TRBJ2-5 TRBV5-1 CASSLYEGGSRPETQYF
TRBJ1-1 TRBV19 CASSVETGEDTEAFF
TRBJ2-1 TRBV6-1 CASSAGVAVYNEQFF
TRBJ2-7 TRBV7-2 CASSLWGRDSETYEQYF
TRBJ2-4 TRBV11-3 CASSLGGSTGENIQYF
TRBJ2-1 TRBV13 CASKLIAGGSYNEQFF
TRBJ1-6 TRBV13 CASSLAGAGSYSPLHF
TRBJ1-5 TRBV28 CASRQGLGSNQPQHF
TRBJ2-7 TRBV13 CASSPTGAGEQYF
TRBJ1-1 TRBV4-1 CASSLPRTGLNTEAFF